One and the same sample provided the 24 T cell receptor beta chains below, sequenced in a study of regulatory T cells in long-lasting Graves disease. CDR3-region Arm-PCR and iRepertoire HTBI primers produced the TCR beta libraries. From the multiplex PCR reads, TCRdb called clonotypes with MiXCR, one entry per CDR3 protein. The repertoire consists of 350,000 to 450,000 distinct CDR3 sequences, with over 20% occurring once and the leading ten covering around 15%. The time point here: persistent/refractory GD, antithyroid drugs over 5 years with positive TRAb. Scientists built the TCR library using RNA that was extracted from PBMCs. The sequencing here drew on peripheral blood mononuclear cells (PBMCs), taken when the disease was refractory, from a patient treated with antithyroid drugs. These receptors all stem from a female donor with Graves disease.

This sequence joins TRBV2 and TRBJ2-6; no clear D gene. The CDR3 runs to 17 residues. Trimming stripped 4 bases from V and 4 bases from J, with 17 bases between. Germline CDR1 is SNHLY and CDR2 is FYNNEI. The CDR3 nucleotides read TGTGCCAGCAGTGTAGATGCAGAGATAGTGGGGGCCAACGTCCTGACTTTC. Its protein is CASSVDAEIVGANVLTF.

This rearrangement joins TRBV5-1 to TRBJ2-7, with a possible D match to TRBD2 (5 bases). The CDR3 is made up of 14 amino acids. Looked up from germline, CDR1 is SGHRS and CDR2 is YFSETQ. Trimming shortened V by 4 bases and J by 0 bases, and 11 bases separated the two germline ends. The CDR3 here is CASSRLTSSYEQYF. The CDR3 nucleotides read TGCGCCAGCAGCCGGCTAACTAGCTCCTACGAGCAGTACTTC.

This clonotype appeared many times. The CDR3 reads CASSSPSCRGYYGYTF. CDR3 nucleotides: TGTGCCAGCAGTTCCCCATCGTGCCGGGGGTACTATGGCTACACCTTC. The chain couples TRBV6-8 to TRBJ1-2; possibly TRBD1 for D (5 bases). This CDR3 is built from 16 residues. Germline CDR1 reads MNHGY; CDR2 reads SAAAGT. V was cut by 4 bases and J by 3 bases, with 18 bases left in between.

This clonotype was found many times. This rearrangement joins TRBV28 to TRBJ1-2; possible D gene TRBD1, 5 bases. The CDR3 consists of 14 residues. Per germline, CDR1 MDHEN and CDR2 SYDVKM. With 3 bases removed from V and 2 bases from J, the gap between germline ends came to 10 bases. CDR3 DNA: TGTGCCAGCAGTTTCCCCAGGGCGAACTATGGCTACACCTTC. Residues: CASSFPRANYGYTF.

This clonotype was detected only a few times. The rearrangement links TRBV7-9 to TRBJ2-7; 8 bases match TRBD1. The V gene end was trimmed by 2 bases and the J gene end by 2 bases; junction bases not matched to a gene: 8. CDR1 SEHNR and CDR2 FQNEAQ come from the germline V gene (reference sequence). The length of the CDR3 is 16 residues. The CDR3, as DNA: TGTGCCAGCAGCTTATACCGGGACAGGTTGGCCTACGAGCAGTACTTC. Translated: CASSLYRDRLAYEQYF.

The sample holds many counts of this clonotype. The chain uses TRBV7-3 and TRBJ1-1; no firm D call. Deletions cut 5 bases from V and 3 bases from J, with 13 bases between. CDR1 and CDR2 (germline): SGHTA, FQGTGA. This CDR3 region has 14 residues. CDR3 nucleotide sequence: TGTGCCAGCAGCCGCCTAGGTGTGGACACTGAAGCTTTCTTT. Translated: CASSRLGVDTEAFF.

This clonotype occurred a few times. The V and J genes are TRBV7-9 and TRBJ2-7; D not resolved. The germline gives CDR1 SEHNR, CDR2 FQNEAQ (reference sequence). V lost 3 bases to trimming and J lost 3 bases, with 9 bases between them. The length of the CDR3 is 13 residues. CDR3 in amino acids: CASSLSPDYEQYF. DNA of the CDR3: TGTGCCAGCAGCTTGTCTCCCGACTACGAGCAGTACTTC.

This clonotype was observed at least ten times. The chain has TRBV3-1 and TRBJ2-7, with TRBD1 matching 9 bases. Trimming took 4 bases from V and 1 from J; bases not matched to a gene: 5. This CDR3 contains 15 residues. Germline V gives CDR1 LGHDT, CDR2 YNNKEL (reference sequence). CDR3 sequence: CASSPRTGASYEQYF. DNA of the CDR3: TGTGCCAGCAGCCCCCGGACAGGGGCGTCCTACGAGCAGTACTTC.

This clonotype was found many times. The chain has TRBV7-2 and TRBJ2-5; D might be TRBD1 or TRBD2, each matching 5 bases. Trimming removed 1 base from V and 5 bases from J, with 8 bases in between. The germline V gene encodes CDR1 SGHTA and CDR2 FQGNSA. The CDR3 covers 13 residues. The CDR3 protein is CASSLVWGETQYF. The CDR3 bases are TGTGCCAGCAGCTTAGTCTGGGGGGAGACCCAGTACTTC.

The CDR3, as DNA: TGTGCCTGGACGGGGGATGGGGCCAACGTCCTGACTTTC. It specifies CAWTGDGANVLTF. This rearrangement joins TRBV30 to TRBJ2-6; tentatively, D is TRBD2 (6 bases). In germline, CDR1 is GTSNPN, CDR2 SVGIG (reference sequence). The V gene lost 4 bases and the J gene lost 3 bases, with 7 bases spanning the gap. The CDR3 spans 13 residues. Variable domain in full (rest from reference TRBV30 and TRBJ2-6): SQTIHQWPATLVQPVGSPLSLECTVEGTSNPNLYWYRQAAGRGLQLLFYSVGIGQISSEVPQNLSASRPQDRQFILSSKKLLLSDSGFYLCAWTGDGANVLTFGAGSRLTVL.

This clonotype has ten or more counts. J is TRBJ2-2 and V is TRBV6-4; D remains unclear. The CDR3 totals 14 residues. In germline, CDR1 is MRHNA, CDR2 SNTAGT. Trimming shortened V by 0 bases and J by 4 bases, and 6 bases separated the two germline ends. CDR3 DNA: TGTGCCAGCAGTGACTCGGACCTCACCGGGGAGCTGTTTTTT. Translating it yields CASSDSDLTGELFF.

The V and J genes are TRBV20-1 and TRBJ2-7; D unclear. The V gene lost 6 bases and the J gene lost 3 bases, with 12 bases spanning the gap. The CDR3 is 12 amino acids. Germline CDR1 reads DFQATT; CDR2 reads SNEGSKA (reference sequence). The CDR3, as DNA: TGCAGTGCAACCCGGCGTAGCTACGAGCAGTACTTC. Translated: CSATRRSYEQYF.

This chain connects TRBV5-1 to TRBJ1-1; tentatively, D is TRBD1 (6 bases). Germline-derived CDR1 and CDR2 are SGHRS and YFSETQ. The CDR3 consists of 15 residues. Trimming left V 0 bases short and J 1 base short, with 10 bases between. The CDR3 nucleotides are TGCGCCAGCAGCTTGGGACAGGTAGGGAACACTGAAGCTTTCTTT. This translates into CASSLGQVGNTEAFF.

In its sample, this clonotype was seen many times. The CDR3 coding sequence is TGTGCCAGCAGCCCCGGGACGGGAACGTTTGATGGCTACACCTTC. Encoded protein: CASSPGTGTFDGYTF. The chain combines TRBV28 with TRBJ1-2; possibly TRBD1 for D (5 bases). Per germline, CDR1 MDHEN and CDR2 SYDVKM. This CDR3 contains 15 residues. Trimming took 6 bases from V and 6 from J, leaving 20 bases between them.

In this sample, this clonotype turned up many times. This sequence joins TRBV24-1 and TRBJ2-2; no clear D. With 10 bases removed from V and 7 bases from J, the gap between germline ends came to 18 bases. Germline values: CDR1 KGHDR, CDR2 SFDVKD. The CDR3 runs to 14 residues. The CDR3 DNA reads as TGTGCCACTTCGACCCCGGCTTACGACGGGGAGCTGTTTTTT. Amino acid sequence: CATSTPAYDGELFF.

This clonotype occurred many times. The chain joins TRBV18 to TRBJ2-5, with unresolved D. The CDR3 loop spans 13 amino acids. The germline V gene encodes CDR1 KGHSH and CDR2 LQKENI. Trimming cost V 2 bases and J 5 bases, with 9 bases left between them. CDR3 sequence (DNA): TGTGCCAGCTCACCAGGCCCAAGGGAGACCCAGTACTTC. This translates into CASSPGPRETQYF.

The chain joins TRBV20-1 to TRBJ2-2, with D unclear. The CDR3 runs to 16 residues. The germline V gene has CDR1 DFQATT and CDR2 SNEGSKA (reference sequence). V lost 3 bases and J lost 2, with 16 bases in between. The CDR3 DNA follows: TGCAGTGCTAGGGCTCGGTTGAGCCCTAACACCGGGGAGCTGTTTTTT. Translating gives CSARARLSPNTGELFF.

The rearrangement links TRBV18 to TRBJ1-5; D call uncertain. The CDR3 consists of 16 residues. Germline CDR1 is KGHSH and CDR2 is LQKENI. The V end lost 3 bases, the J end lost 0 bases, and 12 bases lay between the germline ends. CDR3 amino acids: CASSPEAVNSNQPQHF. The CDR3 region has the DNA TGTGCCAGCTCACCTGAGGCGGTCAATAGCAATCAGCCCCAGCATTTT.

This clonotype was observed a handful of times. The rearrangement links TRBV20-1 to TRBJ2-7, with D uncertain. V was clipped by 6 bases and J by 2 bases, with 20 bases between them. CDR1 DFQATT and CDR2 SNEGSKA come from the germline V gene (reference sequence). The CDR3 consists of 15 residues. This CDR3 is CSALPADVSPYEQYF. CDR3 bases: TGCAGTGCCCTCCCCGCGGACGTTAGTCCCTACGAGCAGTACTTC.

The rearrangement uses TRBV4-1 and TRBJ1-5; D is ambiguous. The CDR3 length is 14 residues. V was shortened by 0 bases and J by 6 bases, with 9 bases between the two germline ends. Germline V gives CDR1 MGHRA, CDR2 YSYEKL. Here the CDR3 DNA reads TGCGCCAGCAGCCAAGATCCCCTCCCTCAGCCCCAGCATTTT. Encoded protein: CASSQDPLPQPQHF.

The chain combines TRBV20-1 with TRBJ1-4, with D unclear. The germline V gene encodes CDR1 DFQATT and CDR2 SNEGSKA (reference sequence). Trimming took off 0 bases at V and 4 bases at J, with 12 bases between the two ends. The CDR3 totals 15 residues. The CDR3 reads CSARDDRTYNEKLFF. For the CDR3, the DNA is TGCAGTGCTAGAGATGATAGGACGTATAATGAAAAACTGTTTTTT.

This clonotype was seen at least ten times. The V and J genes are TRBV30 and TRBJ1-2; perhaps TRBD1 as D (6 bases). Looked up from germline, CDR1 is GTSNPN and CDR2 is SVGIG (reference sequence). Trimming removed 2 bases at V and 7 bases at J, with 8 bases between. This CDR3 has 11 residues. CDR3 nucleotide sequence: TGTGCCTGGAGTCAGGGGTCTGGCTACACCTTC. Its protein is CAWSQGSGYTF.

The chain is built from TRBV19 and TRBJ2-1; 9 nucleotides line up with TRBD2. Germline V lookup: CDR1 LNHDA, CDR2 SQIVND (reference sequence). The CDR3 covers 18 residues. The J segment lost 6 bases and the V segment lost 9 bases, leaving 21 bases of the junction unmatched. CDR3 in DNA: TGTGCCAGCCTACCACGGGGGGGGGTAGTAGCGGGAGTCAATGAGCAGTTCTTC. Translation: CASLPRGGVVAGVNEQFF.

This clonotype was seen many times. As DNA, the CDR3 is TGTGCCAGCAGCCCTCGACAGCAAGAGACCCAGTACTTC. It yields the protein CASSPRQQETQYF. The chain employs TRBV7-9 and TRBJ2-5; a possible D gene is TRBD1 (5 bases). The germline CDR1 and CDR2 sequences are SEHNR and FQNEAQ (reference sequence). The CDR3 is 13 residues long. Between the trimmed V and J ends, which lost 5 bases and 2 bases, there was a span of 9 bases.